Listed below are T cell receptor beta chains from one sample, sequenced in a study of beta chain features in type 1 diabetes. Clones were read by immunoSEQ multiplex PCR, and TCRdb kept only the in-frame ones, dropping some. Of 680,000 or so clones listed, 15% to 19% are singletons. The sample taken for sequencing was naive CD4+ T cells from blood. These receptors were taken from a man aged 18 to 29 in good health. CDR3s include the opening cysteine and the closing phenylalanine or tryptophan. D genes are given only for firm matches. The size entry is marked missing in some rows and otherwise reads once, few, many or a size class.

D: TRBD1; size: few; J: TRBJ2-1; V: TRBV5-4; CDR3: CASSSAGTGRGDEQFF; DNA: TGTGCCAGCAGCTCGGCAGGGACAGGGAGGGGAGATGAGCAGTTCTTC
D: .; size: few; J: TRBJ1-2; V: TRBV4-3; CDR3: CASSQGSQGSGRGYGYTF; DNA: TGCGCCAGCAGCCAAGGGTCGCAGGGAAGTGGTCGTGGCTATGGCTACACCTTC
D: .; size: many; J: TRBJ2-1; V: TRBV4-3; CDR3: CASSPVSPYNEQFF; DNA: TGCGCCAGCAGTCCCGTATCCCCCTACAATGAGCAGTTCTTC
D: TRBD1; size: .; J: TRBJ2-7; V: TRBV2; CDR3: CASSARDRVIYEQYF; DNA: TGTGCCAGCAGTGCCCGGGACAGGGTGATCTACGAGCAGTACTTC
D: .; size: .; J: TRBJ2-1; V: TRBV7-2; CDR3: CASGGSYNEQFF; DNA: TGTGCCAGCGGGGGGTCCTACAATGAGCAGTTCTTC
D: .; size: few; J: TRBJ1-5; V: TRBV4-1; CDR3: CASSQVIWAASNQPQHF; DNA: TGCGCCAGCAGCCAAGTGATTTGGGCGGCTAGCAATCAGCCCCAGCATTTT
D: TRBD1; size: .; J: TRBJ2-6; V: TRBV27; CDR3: CASRTTGLKNGANVLTF; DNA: TGTGCCAGCAGAACGACAGGGTTGAAAAATGGGGCCAACGTCCTGACTTTC
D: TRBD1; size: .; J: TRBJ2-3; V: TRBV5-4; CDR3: CASSSGTGGIASTDTQYF; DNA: TGTGCCAGCAGCTCCGGGACAGGGGGGATCGCTAGCACAGATACGCAGTATTTT
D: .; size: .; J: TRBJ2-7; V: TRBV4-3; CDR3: CASSQDGLASRAYEQYF; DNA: TGCGCCAGCAGCCAAGATGGGCTAGCCTCGAGGGCCTACGAGCAGTACTTC
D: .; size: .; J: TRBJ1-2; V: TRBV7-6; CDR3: CASSLALGRNYGYTF; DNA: TGTGCCAGCAGCTTAGCCTTGGGACGGAACTATGGCTACACCTTC
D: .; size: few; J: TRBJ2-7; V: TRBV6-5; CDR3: CASSQVNEQYF; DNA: TGTGCCAGCAGCCAGGTTAACGAGCAGTACTTC
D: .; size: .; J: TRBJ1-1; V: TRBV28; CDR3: CASTDPVRRLDTEAFF; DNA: TGTGCCAGCACCGACCCGGTGAGACGGTTGGACACTGAAGCTTTCTTT
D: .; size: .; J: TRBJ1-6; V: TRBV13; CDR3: CASSVLGGLHNSPLHF; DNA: TGTGCCAGCAGCGTCCTTGGGGGTCTCCATAATTCACCCCTCCACTTT
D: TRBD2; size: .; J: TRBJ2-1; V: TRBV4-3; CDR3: CASSQVSGGRNEQFF; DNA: TGCGCCAGCAGCCAAGTTTCGGGGGGGCGTAATGAGCAGTTCTTC
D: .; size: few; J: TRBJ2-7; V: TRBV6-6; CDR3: CASSNRDIRYEQYF; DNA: TGTGCCAGCAGTAACCGGGATATCCGTTACGAGCAGTACTTC
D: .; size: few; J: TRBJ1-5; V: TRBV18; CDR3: CASSPSDQPQHF; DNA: TGTGCCAGCTCACCGTCCGATCAGCCCCAGCATTTT